The 15 T cell receptor beta chains given below trace back to one sample, sequenced in a study of shared clonotypes between healthy human individuals. Profiling relied on immunoSEQ multiplex PCR, and the TCRdb table lists in-frame clones only, not all of them. The sample records about 510,000 clones, roughly 95% being singletons. The sequenced sample consisted of naive CD4+ T cells sorted from blood. Stated subset: CD45RA+ positively selected. These receptors were taken from a woman in her twenties or thirties in good health.

The chain links TRBV11-1 to TRBJ1-1; 9 bases agree with TRBD1. V was clipped by 5 bases and J by 0 bases; unmatched bases: 10. The V gene's germline CDR1 is SGHAT and CDR2 FQDESV (reference sequence). The CDR3 length is 17 residues. In DNA, the CDR3 is TGTGCCAGCAGCCCGAGCGGGACAGGGAAGGTGAACACTGAAGCTTTCTTT. It codes for CASSPSGTGKVNTEAFF.

The chain recombines TRBV19 with TRBJ2-1; 7 positions agree with TRBD1. The J segment lost 10 bases and the V segment lost 0 bases, leaving 9 bases of the junction unmatched. The germline V gene has CDR1 LNHDA and CDR2 SQIVND (reference sequence). The CDR3 covers 15 residues. The CDR3 is CASSIDNSGGGEQFF. As DNA, the CDR3 is TGTGCCAGTAGTATAGATAATTCAGGGGGTGGCGAGCAGTTCTTC.

This chain connects TRBV11-3 to TRBJ2-5; D is perhaps TRBD1 or TRBD2 (5 bases each). The J call is in doubt because the DNA end fits TRBJ2-7 better. There are 12 residues in the CDR3. Germline V gene lookup returns CDR1 SGHNT and CDR2 YENEEA. The DNA of the CDR3 is TGTGCCAGCAGCTTAGCGGGGCGCGAGCAGTACTTC. This encodes CASSLAGREQYF.

The chain has TRBV5-4 and TRBJ2-3; 7 nucleotides align to TRBD1. This CDR3 region has 15 residues. V was clipped by 1 base and J by 3 bases; unmatched bases: 5. The germline V gene has CDR1 SGHNT and CDR2 YYREEE (reference sequence). The CDR3 sequence: CASSLRGGGTDTQYF. CDR3 sequence (DNA): TGTGCCAGCAGCTTGAGAGGGGGCGGGACAGATACGCAGTATTTT.

The chain employs TRBV5-8 and TRBJ2-7; TRBD1 matches 9 bases. V lost 4 bases to trimming and J lost 3 bases; unmatched junction nucleotides: 11. Looked up from germline, CDR1 is SGHTS and CDR2 is YDEGEE. The CDR3 has 16 residues. This CDR3 is CASSNHRGQARYEQYF. The CDR3 coding sequence is TGTGCCAGCAGCAACCACAGGGGGCAGGCCCGCTACGAGCAGTACTTC. The variable domain in full, completed from reference TRBV5-8 and TRBJ2-7, reads EAGVTQSPTHLIKTRGQQATLRCSPISGHTSVYWYQQALGLGLQFLLWYDEGEERNRGNFPPRFSGRQFPNYSSELNVNALELEDSALYLCASSNHRGQARYEQYFGPGTRLTVT.

The chain links TRBV4-2 to TRBJ2-3; D is possibly TRBD2 (5 bases). The germline V and J ends were trimmed by 6 bases and 2 bases, with 21 bases remaining between them. CDR1 LGHNA and CDR2 YNFKEQ come from the germline V gene. The CDR3 loop spans 17 amino acids. CDR3 residues: CASSPGSIPSATDTQYF. The CDR3 DNA reads as TGTGCCAGCAGTCCGGGGAGTATTCCTTCCGCCACAGATACGCAGTATTTT.

The chain combines TRBV7-9 with TRBJ2-7; D is possibly TRBD1 or TRBD2 (5 bases each). The germline gives CDR1 SEHNR, CDR2 FQNEAQ (reference sequence). Trimming removed 3 bases from V and 7 bases from J, with 19 bases in between. This CDR3 region has 15 residues. CDR3 in DNA: TGTGCCAGCAGCTTCGCCGGGGCGGCTAGCCAGGAGCAGTACTTC. Translated, it gives CASSFAGAASQEQYF.

The chain links TRBV28 to TRBJ1-2; 9 positions agree with TRBD1. J lost 7 bases, V lost 5 bases, and 14 bases had no gene match. CDR3 size: 16 residues. Germline values: CDR1 MDHEN, CDR2 SYDVKM. The CDR3 coding sequence is TGTGCCAGCAGTCTACCCCAGGGACAGGGTTTTTCTGGCTACACCTTC. Encoded protein: CASSLPQGQGFSGYTF.

The chain links TRBV7-9 to TRBJ2-1; 16 nucleotides match TRBD2. The CDR3 is made up of 18 amino acids. Germline-derived CDR1 and CDR2 are SEHNR and FQNEAQ (reference sequence). The ends lost 3 bases at V and 7 bases at J; junction bases unmatched: 9. The chain's CDR3 is CASSFGTSGREWRNEQFF. CDR3 sequence (DNA): TGTGCCAGCAGCTTCGGGACTAGCGGGAGGGAATGGAGAAATGAGCAGTTCTTC.

The J gene is TRBJ1-2, the V gene TRBV6-1; possibly TRBD1 for D (5 bases). Trimming cost V 6 bases and J 2 bases, with 10 bases left between them. Germline CDR1 reads MNHNS; CDR2 reads SASEGT. This CDR3 is 13 amino acids long. CDR3 loop: CASRVTENYGYTF. DNA of the CDR3: TGTGCCAGCAGGGTGACAGAGAACTATGGCTACACCTTC.

The chain employs TRBV7-9 and TRBJ1-1; the D gene is possibly TRBD1 (5 bases). The CDR3 has 13 residues. V lost 6 bases and J lost 1, with 9 bases in between. The germline V gene encodes CDR1 SEHNR and CDR2 FQNEAQ (reference sequence). Written as DNA, the CDR3 is TGTGCCAGCAGACAGACAGCGAACACTGAAGCTTTCTTT. It codes for CASRQTANTEAFF.

This chain joins TRBV11-2 and TRBJ2-7, with D unclear. This CDR3 region has 13 residues. V was cut by 4 bases and J by 2 bases, with 9 bases left in between. Germline V gives CDR1 SGHAT, CDR2 FQNNGV. The CDR3 nucleotides read TGTGCCAGCAGCTCTACAAATACCTACGAGCAGTACTTC. Amino acid sequence: CASSSTNTYEQYF.

The rearrangement links TRBV5-4 to TRBJ2-1; possibly TRBD2 for D (5 bases). Trimming pared 0 bases from V and 0 bases from J, leaving 7 bases between. Per the germline V gene, CDR1 is SGHNT and CDR2 is YYREEE (reference sequence). The CDR3 extends over 15 amino acids. The CDR3 region is CASSLDAGSYNEQFF. For the CDR3, the DNA is TGTGCCAGCAGCTTGGACGCGGGCTCCTACAATGAGCAGTTCTTC.

This CDR3 reads CASSLALAKDYEQYF. CDR3 in DNA: TGTGCCAGCAGCTTAGCACTAGCCAAAGACTACGAGCAGTACTTC. The chain is built from TRBV7-6 and TRBJ2-7, with D possibly TRBD2 on 6 matching bases. The germline V gene encodes CDR1 SGHVS and CDR2 FNYEAQ. The CDR3 totals 15 residues. The V end lost 0 bases, the J end lost 3 bases, and 12 bases lay between the germline ends.

The V and J genes are TRBV10-3 and TRBJ2-3, with 14 bases aligning to TRBD2. The CDR3 extends over 16 amino acids. V shed 6 bases and J 5 bases; nucleotides not matched to a gene: 7. Germline V CDR1 and CDR2: ENHRY, SYGVKD. The CDR3 DNA is TGTGCCATCAGAGCGGGACTAGCGGGAGCATTAGATACGCAGTATTTT. This codes for CAIRAGLAGALDTQYF.